This paragraph reports one T cell receptor (beta chain). Its antigen is not known. TCRdb's copy holds only in-frame clones and misses some; the assay was immunoSEQ multiplex PCR. This sample has tens of thousands of clones, with 90% to 95% found just once. V shed 5 bases, J shed 10 bases, and the junction held 10 bases outside the gene matches. This CDR3 has 13 residues. From germline, CDR1 is SNHLY and CDR2 FYNNEI. This entry belongs to a study of T cells in localized non-small cell lung cancer. Study-wide results and limits: Adjacent lung held a median approximately 57 of the top 100 tumor clones. With higher T cell density in blood came longer overall survival.

The TCR sequence derives from an older female donor with stage I lung adenocarcinoma. This chain connects TRBV2 to TRBJ1-1; TRBD1 agrees at 7 bases. The input for sequencing was peripheral blood, taken before any cancer treatment. In nucleotides, the CDR3 is TGTGCCAGCAGTTGGTACAGGGGCACGGGAGCTTTCTTT. As protein: CASSWYRGTGAFF.